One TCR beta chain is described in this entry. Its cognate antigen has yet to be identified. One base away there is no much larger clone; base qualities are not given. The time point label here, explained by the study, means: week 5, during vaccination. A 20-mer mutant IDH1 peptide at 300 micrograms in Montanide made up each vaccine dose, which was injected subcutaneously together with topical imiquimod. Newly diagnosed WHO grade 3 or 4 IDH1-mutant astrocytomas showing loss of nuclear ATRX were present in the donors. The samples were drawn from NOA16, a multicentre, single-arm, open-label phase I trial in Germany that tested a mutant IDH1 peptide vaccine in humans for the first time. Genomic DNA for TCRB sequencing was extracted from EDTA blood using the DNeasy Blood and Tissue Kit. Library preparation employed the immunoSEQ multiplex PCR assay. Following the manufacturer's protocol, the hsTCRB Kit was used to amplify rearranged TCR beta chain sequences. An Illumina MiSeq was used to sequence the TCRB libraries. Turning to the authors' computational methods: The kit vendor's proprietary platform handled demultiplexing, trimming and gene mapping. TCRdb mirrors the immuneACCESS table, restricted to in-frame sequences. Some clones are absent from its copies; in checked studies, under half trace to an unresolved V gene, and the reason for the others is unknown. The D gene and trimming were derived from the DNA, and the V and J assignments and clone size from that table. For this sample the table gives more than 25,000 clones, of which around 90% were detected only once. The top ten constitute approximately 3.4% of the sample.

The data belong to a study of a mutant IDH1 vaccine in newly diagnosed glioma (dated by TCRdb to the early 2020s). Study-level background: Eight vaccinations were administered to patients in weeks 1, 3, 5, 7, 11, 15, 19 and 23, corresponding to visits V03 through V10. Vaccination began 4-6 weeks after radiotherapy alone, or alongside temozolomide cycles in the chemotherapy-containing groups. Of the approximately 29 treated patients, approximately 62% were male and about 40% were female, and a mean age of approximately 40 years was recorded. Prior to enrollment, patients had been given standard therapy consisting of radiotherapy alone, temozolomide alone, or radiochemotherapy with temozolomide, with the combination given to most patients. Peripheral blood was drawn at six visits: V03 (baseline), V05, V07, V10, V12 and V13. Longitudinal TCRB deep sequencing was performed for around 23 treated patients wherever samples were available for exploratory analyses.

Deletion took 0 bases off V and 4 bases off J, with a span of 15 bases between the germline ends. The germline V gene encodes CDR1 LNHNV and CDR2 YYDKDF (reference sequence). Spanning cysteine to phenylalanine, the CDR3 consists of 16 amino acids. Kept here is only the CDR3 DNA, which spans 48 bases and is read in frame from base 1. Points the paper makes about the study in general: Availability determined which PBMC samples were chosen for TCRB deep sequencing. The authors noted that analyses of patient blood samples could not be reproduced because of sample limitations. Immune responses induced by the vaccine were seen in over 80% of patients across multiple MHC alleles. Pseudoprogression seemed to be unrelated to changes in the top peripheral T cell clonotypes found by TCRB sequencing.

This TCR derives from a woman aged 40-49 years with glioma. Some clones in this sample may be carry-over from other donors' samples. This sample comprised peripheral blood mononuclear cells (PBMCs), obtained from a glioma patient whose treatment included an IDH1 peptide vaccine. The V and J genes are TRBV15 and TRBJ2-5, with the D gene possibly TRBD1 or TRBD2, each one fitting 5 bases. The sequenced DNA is TGTGCCACCAGCAGAGATCTGGGGGTAGCTGGAGAGACCCAGTACTTC. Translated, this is CATSRDLGVAGETQYF.